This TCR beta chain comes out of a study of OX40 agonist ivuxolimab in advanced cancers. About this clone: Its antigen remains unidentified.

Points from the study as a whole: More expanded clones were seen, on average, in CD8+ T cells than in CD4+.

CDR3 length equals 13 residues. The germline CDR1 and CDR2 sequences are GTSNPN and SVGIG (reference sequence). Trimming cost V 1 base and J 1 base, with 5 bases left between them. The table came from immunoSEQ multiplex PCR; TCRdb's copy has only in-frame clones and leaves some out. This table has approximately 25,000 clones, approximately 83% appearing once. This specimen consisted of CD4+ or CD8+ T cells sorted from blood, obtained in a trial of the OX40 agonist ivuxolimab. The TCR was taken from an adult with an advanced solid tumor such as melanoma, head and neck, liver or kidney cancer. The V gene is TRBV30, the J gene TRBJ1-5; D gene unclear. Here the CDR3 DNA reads TGTGCCTGGAGTGGAGGGAGCAATCAGCCCCAGCATTTT. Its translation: CAWSGGSNQPQHF.